This T cell receptor beta chain was profiled in a study of cytotoxic CD8 clonotypes in ibrutinib-treated CLL (dated by TCRdb to the early 2020s). Regarding the study in general: The cohort included about 15 treatment-naive and roughly 10 relapsed/refractory patients; approximately 17 were IGHV unmutated. An average of 255,043 productive templates and 94,082 productive rearrangements was obtained per sample. Response samples were taken after a median of roughly 12 months on treatment, ranging from roughly 6 to 36 months. Longitudinal samples were available for about 30% of the roughly 90 trial participants. Responses were partial in roughly 25 patients and complete in 2; after median approximately 66 months follow-up, some 14 stayed in remission and roughly twelve progressed. Cryopreserved peripheral blood mononuclear cells were obtained before treatment, at response, and at either sustained remission or disease progression. What the work shows at the level of the full study, not this receptor alone: Baseline clonality was found to be higher than that of age-matched healthy donors and was strongly correlated with circulating CD8+ T-cell counts. Public clonotypes were rare and either shrank or stayed stable during treatment, and the rise in clonality at ibrutinib response reflected expansion of private clonotypes. An increase in clonality was observed at ibrutinib response, with clonality remaining stable during sustained remission and falling back toward baseline at progression. Sustained-remission and progressing patients did not have matched sampling times, and lymph node repertoires were not examined.

The goal of deep resolution MiSeq sequencing was a depth between 1 in 1 million and 1 in 200,000 T cells, and coverage averaged 10x per clonotype. TCR beta libraries were generated with the immunoSEQ hsTCRB Kit. Turning to the authors' computational methods: ImmunoSEQ Data Assistant and ImmunoSEQ Analyzer were used for data analysis, and V, D and J genes were assigned according to IMGT definitions. Clonality, with values ranging from 0 to 1, was calculated as one minus the normalized Shannon entropy of productive rearrangement frequencies. Only overrepresented clonotypes making up at least 0.05% of the repertoire of each patient were included in the public clonotype analysis. Approximately 14 age-matched healthy donor repertoires from immuneACCESS served as clonality controls. This immuneACCESS table, as held by TCRdb, lists in-frame sequences with V and J called but not all clones. Of the missing ones, under half trace to an unresolved V gene in checked studies; the others have no known cause. The V and J calls and clone size are taken from that table; D and trimming were inferred from the DNA. This sample gives 65,000 to 95,000 clones in total; roughly 84% of them show up just once. Clones ranked in the top ten supply about 5.8% of the sample.

As to this clone: The specificity of this receptor is unknown. Base qualities are not recorded, but no much larger clone differs from it by a single base.

For TCR beta library preparation, approximately 1.8 micrograms of genomic DNA was extracted from cryopreserved PBMCs. High-throughput TCR beta sequencing was performed on longitudinal blood samples from CLL patients receiving ibrutinib monotherapy. The patients took part in an open-label, single-center phase 2 trial of ibrutinib monotherapy. V is reduced by 0 bases and J by 3 bases, leaving a spacing of 7 bases between them. Spanning cysteine to phenylalanine, the CDR3 consists of 13 amino acids. The DNA shown is the 39-base CDR3, in frame from base 1. CDR1 and CDR2, per the germline V gene, are SGHRS and YFSETQ.

The sequence is built from TRBV5-1 and TRBJ2-7; the D gene is not confidently resolved. This receptor was identified in a human donor with chronic lymphocytic leukemia. Sequencing was performed on PBMCs, taken before ibrutinib treatment. The sequenced DNA: TGCGCCAGCAGCTTGGACTCCCACTACGAGCAGTACTTC. Its protein product is CASSLDSHYEQYF.